The 8 T cell receptor beta chains in this list originate from one sample, sequenced in a study of blood T cell repertoires in COVID-19. Method: immunoSEQ multiplex PCR; TCRdb's copy keeps in-frame clones and lacks some. The table shows about 140,000 clones, with around 86% occurring only once. The sequenced sample consisted of PBMCs or T cells enriched from blood (not recorded which). These receptors were obtained from a man in his 60s who had recovered from COVID-19.

The J gene is TRBJ1-2, the V gene TRBV4-1; 9 bases align to TRBD1. Looked up from germline, CDR1 is MGHRA and CDR2 is YSYEKL. V was clipped by 2 bases and J by 8 bases; unmatched bases: 12. CDR3 size: 16 residues. The CDR3 region has the DNA TGCGCCAGCAGCCAACCCACAGGGGGCGAACGTCGCGGCTACACCTTC. Amino acids: CASSQPTGGERRGYTF.

This clone has just a few counts. This chain joins TRBV5-4 and TRBJ1-1; a possible D gene is TRBD1 (5 bases). V was cut by 4 bases and J by 1 base, with 17 bases left in between. The CDR3 consists of 16 residues. Germline CDR1 is SGHNT and CDR2 is YYREEE (reference sequence). The CDR3 region is CASSPSSQVPNTEAFF. CDR3 nucleotides: TGTGCCAGCAGCCCTTCTTCACAGGTTCCGAACACTGAAGCTTTCTTT.

V is TRBV30 and J is TRBJ2-4; 13 nucleotides line up with TRBD2. There are 19 residues in the CDR3. V dropped 0 bases and J dropped 8; count of bases not matched to a gene: 16. CDR1 is GTSNPN, CDR2 SVGIG, per germline (reference sequence). This CDR3 reads CAWSVQGLAGVAKGDIQYF. The CDR3 DNA reads TGTGCCTGGAGTGTACAAGGACTAGCGGGAGTTGCGAAAGGGGACATTCAGTACTTC.

The chain is built from TRBV10-1 and TRBJ1-5; D is unclear. CDR1 and CDR2 from the germline V gene are WNHNN and SYGVQD (reference sequence). The CDR3 spans 13 residues. Between the trimmed V and J ends, which lost 8 bases and 1 base, there was a span of 9 bases. CDR3 nucleotides: TGCGCCAGCTCGGCGGGGAGCAATCAGCCCCAGCATTTT. This gives the protein CASSAGSNQPQHF.

J is TRBJ1-5 and V is TRBV30; D not certain. This CDR3 has 15 residues. V dropped 3 bases and J dropped 2 bases, with 14 bases sitting between them. The germline V gene has CDR1 GTSNPN and CDR2 SVGIG (reference sequence). CDR3 DNA sequence: TGTGCCTGGAGCTCTAAGGGAGAGGGCAATCAGCCCCAGCATTTT. Translating gives CAWSSKGEGNQPQHF. Supplemented by reference TRBV30 and TRBJ1-5, the full variable domain reads SQTIHQWPATLVQPVGSPLSLECTVEGTSNPNLYWYRQAAGRGLQLLFYSVGIGQISSEVPQNLSASRPQDRQFILSSKKLLLSDSGFYLCAWSSKGEGNQPQHFGDGTRLSIL.

V usage is TRBV18 and J usage is TRBJ2-5; 11 nucleotides match TRBD2. The V segment lost 3 bases and the J segment 5 bases; nucleotides outside the gene matches: 8. Per the germline V gene, CDR1 is KGHSH and CDR2 is LQKENI. CDR3 length: 16 residues. DNA of the CDR3: TGTGCCAGCTCACCGGAACTAGCGGGAGTAGGGGAGACCCAGTACTTC. This sequence encodes CASSPELAGVGETQYF.

The chain carries TRBV2 and TRBJ1-5; TRBD1 matches 8 bases. Per germline, CDR1 SNHLY and CDR2 FYNNEI. The CDR3 runs 14 residues. V was clipped by 2 bases and J by 7 bases; unmatched bases: 4. The CDR3 nucleotides are TGTGCCAGCAGTGAACAGGGGGCTGGCCAGCCCCAGCATTTT. Its protein product is CASSEQGAGQPQHF.

This chain joins TRBV6-5 and TRBJ2-1, with TRBD2 matching 7 bases. Unmatched junction bases numbered 9, after V lost 5 bases and J lost 11 bases. CDR1 is MNHEY and CDR2 is SVGAGI in the germline V gene. There are 13 residues in the CDR3. CDR3 nucleotides: TGTGCCAGCAGTAACCCACCCGGGACTAAGCAGTTCTTC. This encodes CASSNPPGTKQFF.